A single sample is the source of the 24 T cell receptor beta chains below, sequenced in a study of technical replicates of blood from a few donors. Assay: immunoSEQ multiplex PCR; the TCRdb copy retains only in-frame clones and omits some. Of 60,000 to 90,000 clones listed, roughly 97% are singletons. Sequencing input: T cells isolated from PBMCs. Source of these receptors: a human donor in good health.

The chain employs TRBV19 and TRBJ2-3; D uncertain. Germline V lookup: CDR1 LNHDA, CDR2 SQIVND (reference sequence). Trimming left V 1 base short and J 2 bases short, with 7 bases between. The CDR3 loop spans 14 amino acids. CDR3 protein: CASSIGVITDTQYF. CDR3 coding DNA: TGTGCCAGTAGTATAGGAGTGATCACAGATACGCAGTATTTT.

V gene TRBV29-1 combines with J gene TRBJ2-5; 10 positions match TRBD1. The germline CDR1 and CDR2 sequences are SQVTM and ANQGSEA. V lost 6 bases and J lost 9; bases outside the gene matches: 7. This CDR3 region has 12 residues. CDR3 nucleotides: TGCAGCGTGACAGGGGGCCCTGGGGCCCAGTACTTC. This sequence encodes CSVTGGPGAQYF.

The J gene is TRBJ1-6, the V gene TRBV10-3; D is unclear. Trimming shortened V by 5 bases and J by 5 bases, and 16 bases separated the two germline ends. Germline-derived CDR1 and CDR2 are ENHRY and SYGVKD. The CDR3 loop spans 16 amino acids. CDR3 residues: CAISLHLQENNSPLHF. The DNA of the CDR3 is TGTGCCATCAGTCTACACCTTCAGGAAAATAATTCACCCCTCCACTTT.

The V call is TRBV28, the J call TRBJ1-2; D is perhaps TRBD1 (6 bases). Germline V lookup: CDR1 MDHEN, CDR2 SYDVKM. This CDR3 is 16 amino acids long. V lost 2 bases, J lost 4 bases, and 17 bases lay in between. CDR3 nucleotide sequence: TGTGCCAGCAGTTTAATGGCACGGGGGGCCGCCTATGGCTACACCTTC. Its protein product is CASSLMARGAAYGYTF.

The chain couples TRBV25-1 to TRBJ2-1; D not resolved. The CDR3 is 17 residues long. In germline, CDR1 is MGHDK, CDR2 SYGVNS. V gave up 2 bases and J gave up 2 bases, with 16 bases separating them. CDR3 sequence reads: CASSEPLSPVPYNEQFF. CDR3 sequence (DNA): TGTGCCAGCAGTGAACCCCTTAGCCCGGTTCCCTACAATGAGCAGTTCTTC.

J is TRBJ2-3 and V is TRBV6-5, with D perhaps matching TRBD1 (5 bases). The CDR3 extends over 15 amino acids. V was shortened by 11 bases and J by 0 bases, with 18 bases between the two germline ends. Per germline, CDR1 MNHEY and CDR2 SVGAGI. The CDR3 loop is CASKLGAASTDTQYF. DNA of the CDR3: TGTGCCTCAAAGCTTGGGGCTGCGAGCACAGATACGCAGTATTTT.

The V and J genes are TRBV28 and TRBJ1-2, with D hard to call. CDR1 and CDR2 (germline): MDHEN, SYDVKM. CDR3 length equals 11 residues. The germline V and J ends were trimmed by 1 base and 7 bases, with 4 bases remaining between them. For the CDR3, the DNA is TGTGCCAGCAGTTTATCCGTTGGCTACACCTTC. It yields the protein CASSLSVGYTF.

The chain combines TRBV7-9 with TRBJ2-7; D may be TRBD1 (7 bases). The CDR3 loop spans 16 amino acids. V lost 6 bases, J lost 1 base, and 19 bases lay in between. Germline-derived CDR1 and CDR2 are SEHNR and FQNEAQ (reference sequence). The CDR3 spells CASRSGFAGQSYEQYF. Here the CDR3 DNA reads TGTGCCAGCAGATCAGGGTTCGCGGGACAGTCCTACGAGCAGTACTTC.

This chain links TRBV11-2 with TRBJ2-6; D is perhaps TRBD1 (6 bases). This CDR3 contains 16 residues. CDR1 is SGHAT and CDR2 is FQNNGV in the germline V gene. V gave up 5 bases and J gave up 0 bases, with 11 bases separating them. Here the CDR3 DNA reads TGTGCCAGCAGCCGGACAGCCGGCTCTGGGGCCAACGTCCTGACTTTC. It codes for CASSRTAGSGANVLTF.

This chain uses TRBV7-9 with TRBJ2-3, with D hard to call. V shed 10 bases and J shed 0 bases, with 5 bases lying between them. The CDR3 length is 11 residues. Germline loops: CDR1 SEHNR, CDR2 FQNEAQ (reference sequence). CDR3 sequence reads: CATPSTDTQYF. For the CDR3, the DNA is TGTGCCACCCCTAGCACAGATACGCAGTATTTT.

In nucleotides, the CDR3 is TGTGCCTGGGGGACAGTTTATAATTCACCCCTCCACTTT. Its translation: CAWGTVYNSPLHF. The V gene is TRBV30, the J gene TRBJ1-6; 7 nucleotides agree with TRBD1. CDR3 length: 13 residues. Germline assignment: CDR1 GTSNPN and CDR2 SVGIG (reference sequence). V lost 5 bases to trimming and J lost 4 bases; unmatched junction nucleotides: 2. Full variable domain (rest looked up from reference TRBV30 and TRBJ1-6): SQTIHQWPATLVQPVGSPLSLECTVEGTSNPNLYWYRQAAGRGLQLLFYSVGIGQISSEVPQNLSASRPQDRQFILSSKKLLLSDSGFYLCAWGTVYNSPLHFGNGTRLTVT.

The rearrangement uses TRBV15 and TRBJ1-5; the match to TRBD1 covers 9 bases. With V trimmed by 0 bases and J by 4 bases, 4 bases remained unmatched. The CDR3 has 16 residues. Looked up from germline, CDR1 is LNHNV and CDR2 is YYDKDF (reference sequence). The chain's CDR3 is CATSRDFGTGNQPQHF. CDR3 DNA sequence: TGTGCCACCAGCAGAGATTTTGGGACAGGGAATCAGCCCCAGCATTTT. The variable domain in full, with the rest retrieved from reference TRBV15 and TRBJ1-5, is DAMVIQNPRYQVTQFGKPVTLSCSQTLNHNVMYWYQQKSSQAPKLLFHYYDKDFNNEADTPDNFQSRRPNTSFCFLDIRSPGLGDTAMYLCATSRDFGTGNQPQHFGDGTRLSIL.

V and J are TRBV4-1 and TRBJ1-4; D is perhaps TRBD1 (6 bases). The V and J ends lost 1 base and 8 bases respectively, with 17 bases between them. This CDR3 comprises 16 residues. The germline V gene has CDR1 MGHRA and CDR2 YSYEKL. CDR3 nucleotide sequence: TGCGCCAGCAGCCAAGCGGTCCAGACGGGGGGCGAAAAACTGTTTTTT. Its translation is CASSQAVQTGGEKLFF.

V gene TRBV7-9 combines with J gene TRBJ1-1; unclear D gene. V dropped 3 bases and J dropped 0 bases, with 17 bases sitting between them. Germline V lookup: CDR1 SEHNR, CDR2 FQNEAQ (reference sequence). CDR3 length equals 17 residues. CDR3 nucleotide sequence: TGTGCCAGCAGCTTCCCCTTTAAGGTAGCCCTGAACACTGAAGCTTTCTTT. Its protein product is CASSFPFKVALNTEAFF.

The genes are TRBV6-5 and TRBJ1-1; D is uncertain. This CDR3 region has 13 residues. Germline CDR1 is MNHEY and CDR2 is SVGAGI. The ends were cut back, 6 bases at V and 2 bases at J, with 10 bases in the middle. CDR3 region: CASSFQSNTEAFF. The CDR3 coding sequence is TGTGCCAGCAGCTTTCAGTCTAACACTGAAGCTTTCTTT.

The rearrangement links TRBV11-3 to TRBJ2-3, with TRBD2 as a possible D gene (5 bases). Trimming stripped 4 bases from V and 2 bases from J, with 10 bases between. CDR3 length: 14 residues. The germline V gene encodes CDR1 SGHNT and CDR2 YENEEA. In DNA form, the CDR3 reads TGTGCCAGCAGCTCGGGAATAGACACAGATACGCAGTATTTT. Encoded protein: CASSSGIDTDTQYF.

The V and J genes are TRBV10-2 and TRBJ2-1; possibly TRBD2 for D (7 bases). The V gene's germline CDR1 is WSHSY and CDR2 SAAADI. The CDR3 has 14 residues. V gave up 4 bases and J gave up 5 bases, with 12 bases separating them. The CDR3 sequence is CASSVGGPDNEQFF. The CDR3 nucleotides read TGCGCCAGCAGTGTCGGGGGGCCCGACAATGAGCAGTTCTTC.

The chain carries TRBV28 and TRBJ1-4; 7 positions match TRBD1. V dropped 6 bases and J dropped 4; count of bases not matched to a gene: 8. This CDR3 has 15 amino acids. Germline CDR1 MDHEN, CDR2 SYDVKM. CDR3 sequence (DNA): TGTGCCAGCAGCCCCCCAGGGGGGAGTAATGAAAAACTGTTTTTT. This gives the protein CASSPPGGSNEKLFF.

CDR3 residues: CASSPLGGYEQYF. In DNA form, the CDR3 reads TGCGCCAGCAGCCCCCTGGGGGGCTACGAGCAGTACTTC. This chain links TRBV4-1 with TRBJ2-7, with D perhaps matching TRBD2 (6 bases). Germline CDR1 reads MGHRA; CDR2 reads YSYEKL. The CDR3 is 13 residues long. The V end lost 4 bases, the J end lost 3 bases, and 10 bases lay between the germline ends.

In nucleotides, the CDR3 is TGTGCCAGCAGCTTGGGGACAGTCTACGAGCAGTACTTC. It is translated as CASSLGTVYEQYF. The rearrangement uses TRBV7-9 and TRBJ2-7; 7 bases match TRBD1. V was pared by 3 bases and J by 3 bases, with 2 bases of the junction left unmatched. This CDR3 region has 13 residues. Germline CDR1 is SEHNR and CDR2 is FQNEAQ (reference sequence).

The gene calls are TRBV11-2 and TRBJ1-1; D gene uncertain. V lost 6 bases and J 1 base, leaving 6 bases between the germline ends. Germline CDR1 is SGHAT and CDR2 is FQNNGV. There are 12 residues in the CDR3. The CDR3 nucleotides are TGTGCCAGCAGTCCGGGGAACACTGAAGCTTTCTTT. It specifies CASSPGNTEAFF.

The chain combines TRBV6-1 with TRBJ1-1; D call uncertain. The V end lost 5 bases, the J end lost 1 base, and 11 bases lay between the germline ends. The CDR3 is made up of 14 amino acids. Per the germline V gene, CDR1 is MNHNS and CDR2 is SASEGT. The chain's CDR3 is CASSFLAENTEAFF. CDR3 DNA sequence: TGTGCCAGCAGTTTCTTGGCAGAGAACACTGAAGCTTTCTTT.

This clone has a single count. This chain uses TRBV2 with TRBJ2-1; TRBD2 aligns across 8 bases. V trimming: 7 bases; J trimming: 5 bases; junction bases outside the gene matches: 4. Germline CDR1 and CDR2: SNHLY and FYNNEI. CDR3 length: 13 amino acids. The CDR3 sequence is CASKTSENNEQFF. As DNA, the CDR3 is TGTGCCAGCAAGACTAGCGAGAACAATGAGCAGTTCTTC. Supplemented by reference TRBV2 and TRBJ2-1, the full variable domain reads EPEVTQTPSHQVTQMGQEVILRCVPISNHLYFYWYRQILGQKVEFLVSFYNNEISEKSEIFDDQFSVERPDGSNFTLKIRSTKLEDSAMYFCASKTSENNEQFFGPGTRLTVL.

Written as DNA, the CDR3 is TGCGCCAGCAGCTTGGCAACTAGCGGGAGCTCCTACGAGCAGTACTTC. This translates into CASSLATSGSSYEQYF. The rearrangement joins TRBV4-1 to TRBJ2-7; 11 positions agree with TRBD2. The J segment lost 0 bases and the V segment lost 5 bases, leaving 6 bases of the junction unmatched. There are 16 residues in the CDR3. Germline V gene sequence: CDR1 MGHRA, CDR2 YSYEKL.